These 23 T cell receptor beta chains originate from one sample sequenced in a study of T cell responses to AZD1222 COVID-19 vaccine. Measured with immunoSEQ multiplex PCR; TCRdb has only the in-frame clones, and not every one. The sample yields tens of thousands of clones, 92% seen once. The source was peripheral blood, collected 28 days after the second AZD1222 dose. The receptors shown here come from an adult who received the AZD1222 COVID-19 vaccine.

Note on this clone: The junction departs from the called germline gene at one end, perhaps through a read error. The chain has TRBV28 and TRBJ2-7, with TRBD1 as a possible D gene (5 bases). Germline lookup yields CDR1 MDHEN and CDR2 SYDVKM. The CDR3 is 14 amino acids. The CDR3 is CASSFQGYTSGLSF. The CDR3 nucleotides are TGTGCCAGCAGTTTTCAGGGTTACACTTCCGGCCTGTCCTTC.

Concerning this clone itself: A read error may produce the germline difference seen at one junction end. The rearrangement links TRBV4-2 to TRBJ1-5; a possible D gene is TRBD1 (6 bases). The CDR3 totals 14 residues. Germline assignment: CDR1 LGHNA and CDR2 YNFKEQ. The CDR3 DNA is TGTGCCAGCAGCAAAGAGTCAGGGGACCAGCCCCAGCATTTT. Encoded protein: CASSKESGDQPQHF.

The chain has TRBV5-1 and TRBJ2-3; D may be TRBD2 (5 bases). With 4 bases removed from V and 2 bases from J, the gap between germline ends came to 14 bases. The CDR3 extends over 15 amino acids. Germline lookup yields CDR1 SGHRS and CDR2 YFSETQ. The CDR3 loop is CASSNWIRDTDTQYF. In DNA form, the CDR3 reads TGCGCCAGCAGCAATTGGATACGGGACACAGATACGCAGTATTTT.

This chain joins TRBV11-2 and TRBJ1-2; no reliable D call. The CDR3 is 14 amino acids. V dropped 5 bases and J dropped 8 bases, with 18 bases sitting between them. The germline V gene has CDR1 SGHAT and CDR2 FQNNGV. The DNA for the CDR3 is TGTGCCAGCAGCCCGTGGACCGGCTACGCCGGCTACACCTTC. The encoded protein is CASSPWTGYAGYTF.

The chain links TRBV20-1 to TRBJ2-5; D call uncertain. The germline V and J ends were trimmed by 6 bases and 3 bases, with 8 bases remaining between them. From germline, CDR1 is DFQATT and CDR2 SNEGSKA (reference sequence). The CDR3 sequence is 11 residues long. This CDR3 reads CSATSEETQYF. For the CDR3, the DNA is TGCAGTGCCACGTCGGAAGAGACCCAGTACTTC.

The rearrangement joins TRBV5-1 to TRBJ2-7, with a weak D call TRBD1 (5 bases). Germline CDR1 SGHRS, CDR2 YFSETQ. V gave up 6 bases and J gave up 1 base, with 23 bases separating them. The CDR3 is 17 residues long. The CDR3 DNA reads as TGCGCCAGCACTTCTTCTCCTGACAGACCCAATTCCTACGAGCAGTACTTC. Encoded protein: CASTSSPDRPNSYEQYF.

The chain joins TRBV6-2 or TRBV6-3 to TRBJ2-7; D uncertain. The germline CDR1 and CDR2 sequences are MNHEY and SVGEGT. Trimming removed 2 bases at V and 5 bases at J, with 4 bases between. The length of the CDR3 is 11 residues. The CDR3 loop is CASSYPDEQYF. The CDR3, as DNA: TGTGCCAGCAGTTACCCCGACGAGCAGTACTTC.

The V gene is TRBV7-2, the J gene TRBJ2-7; possible D gene TRBD2, 6 bases. Trimming took 5 bases from V and 6 from J, leaving 14 bases between them. This CDR3 has 13 residues. Germline V gives CDR1 SGHTA, CDR2 FQGNSA. This CDR3 is CASSPSGLLEQYF. The CDR3 nucleotides are TGTGCCAGCAGCCCGAGCGGACTACTCGAGCAGTACTTC.

The chain recombines TRBV29-1 with TRBJ2-7; 10 bases align to TRBD1. The length of the CDR3 is 14 residues. The ends lost 5 bases at V and 0 bases at J; junction bases unmatched: 4. Germline CDR1 reads SQVTM; CDR2 reads ANQGSEA. In DNA form, the CDR3 reads TGCAGCGTTAGGACAGGGGGGAGCTCCTACGAGCAGTACTTC. Translating it yields CSVRTGGSSYEQYF.

The chain uses TRBV7-9 and TRBJ2-4, with 8 bases lining up with TRBD2. Germline values: CDR1 SEHNR, CDR2 FQNEAQ (reference sequence). This CDR3 is built from 13 residues. The V and J ends lost 10 bases and 9 bases, in that order; junction bases with no gene match: 11. The CDR3 nucleotides read TGTGCCACCACCGGGGGGGCGCGTTTCATTCAGTACTTC. This codes for CATTGGARFIQYF.

This clone was counted once. This chain links TRBV27 with TRBJ1-1; D perhaps matches TRBD1 (5 bases). CDR3 size: 16 residues. Germline assignment: CDR1 MNHEY and CDR2 SMNVEV (reference sequence). The germline V and J ends were trimmed by 11 bases and 1 base, with 23 bases remaining between them. CDR3 in DNA: TGTGCCTCAAGAACCCTTCGGGGGGGAGGGAACACTGAAGCTTTCTTT. Its translation is CASRTLRGGGNTEAFF.

The rearrangement joins TRBV12-3 or TRBV12-4 to TRBJ2-1; D is unresolved. V lost 3 bases, J lost 6 bases, and 9 bases lay in between. The CDR3 totals 13 residues. For the CDR3, the DNA is TGTGCCAGCAGTTTCTTCGGACGCAATGAGCAGTTCTTC. It translates to CASSFFGRNEQFF.

This clone qualifies as medium-sized. The genes are TRBV19 and TRBJ2-7, with D perhaps TRBD1 (5 bases). Trimming left V 0 bases short and J 4 bases short, with 13 bases between. CDR1 LNHDA and CDR2 SQIVND come from the germline V gene (reference sequence). CDR3 size: 15 residues. CDR3 coding DNA: TGTGCCAGTAGTATAGATAGAGACAGCAGGTACGAGCAGTACTTC. It translates to CASSIDRDSRYEQYF.

The chain has TRBV4-2 and TRBJ2-1; TRBD2 aligns across 8 bases. The ends lost 6 bases at V and 9 bases at J; junction bases unmatched: 7. Germline V CDR1 and CDR2: LGHNA, YNFKEQ. The length of the CDR3 is 13 residues. The CDR3 coding sequence is TGTGCCAGCAGTGCTAACGGGAGGGGTGAGCAGTTCTTC. Translated: CASSANGRGEQFF.

This chain links TRBV2 with TRBJ2-7; D not certain. Germline V CDR1 and CDR2: SNHLY, FYNNEI. Deletions cut 4 bases from V and 2 bases from J, with 9 bases between. The length of the CDR3 is 13 residues. The CDR3 DNA is TGTGCCAGCAGTGCGTCGGAGCCCTACGAGCAGTACTTC. Translated, it gives CASSASEPYEQYF.

CDR3 in amino acids: CASSGEDGKTQYF. CDR3 bases: TGTGCCAGCAGTGGAGAAGACGGGAAGACCCAGTACTTC. The chain couples TRBV2 to TRBJ2-5, with D possibly TRBD2 on 5 matching bases. The V end lost 4 bases, the J end lost 6 bases, and 12 bases lay between the germline ends. The CDR3 contains 13 residues. Germline V lookup: CDR1 SNHLY, CDR2 FYNNEI.

The V and J genes are TRBV19 and TRBJ1-4; 8 bases map to TRBD1. This CDR3 comprises 16 residues. The germline V gene has CDR1 LNHDA and CDR2 SQIVND (reference sequence). V shed 6 bases and J 3 bases; nucleotides not matched to a gene: 9. CDR3 region: CASSQPRQGSNEKLFF. CDR3 nucleotide sequence: TGTGCCAGTAGCCAACCTCGACAGGGGTCTAATGAAAAACTGTTTTTT.

This clone was counted a single time. The CDR3 DNA is TGTGCCAGCAGCTTAGGACTTCTCTACGAGCAGTACTTC. Amino acids: CASSLGLLYEQYF. The rearrangement links TRBV7-2 to TRBJ2-7; D unclear. This CDR3 contains 13 residues. Looked up from germline, CDR1 is SGHTA and CDR2 is FQGNSA. V gave up 1 base and J gave up 3 bases, with 7 bases separating them.

The V gene is TRBV4-2, the J gene TRBJ2-7; 10 bases agree with TRBD2. CDR1 and CDR2 (germline): LGHNA, YNFKEQ. This CDR3 has 14 amino acids. Trimming removed 7 bases from V and 1 base from J; junction bases left unmatched: 4. CDR3 sequence reads: CASTVAGGSYEQYF. The CDR3 DNA is TGTGCCAGCACAGTAGCGGGAGGTTCCTACGAGCAGTACTTC.

The chain joins TRBV20-1 to TRBJ1-3, with D possibly matching TRBD1 (6 bases). This CDR3 has 15 amino acids. CDR1 is DFQATT, CDR2 SNEGSKA, per germline (reference sequence). Trimming removed 3 bases at V and 0 bases at J, with 12 bases between. CDR3 nucleotides: TGCAGTGCTAGTCGGGGGGCTCTCTCTGGAAACACCATATATTTT. As protein: CSASRGALSGNTIYF.

This chain links TRBV5-1 with TRBJ1-6; D might be TRBD1 (5 bases). The CDR3 is made up of 13 amino acids. V lost 1 base and J lost 8, with 7 bases in between. CDR1 SGHRS and CDR2 YFSETQ come from the germline V gene. The CDR3 here is CASSLPGDSPLHF. The CDR3 nucleotides are TGCGCCAGCAGCTTGCCGGGGGATTCACCCCTCCACTTT.

The chain uses TRBV30 and TRBJ2-1; 9 bases line up with TRBD1. Germline CDR1 is GTSNPN and CDR2 is SVGIG (reference sequence). The V gene end was trimmed by 1 base and the J gene end by 6 bases; junction bases not matched to a gene: 4. The CDR3 runs 14 residues. CDR3 residues: CAWSGDRVTNEQFF. The CDR3 nucleotides read TGTGCCTGGAGTGGGGACAGGGTAACCAATGAGCAGTTCTTC.

In this sample, this clone turned up once. The chain has TRBV10-1 and TRBJ1-5, with D possibly TRBD1 on 6 matching bases. Trimming took off 7 bases at V and 0 bases at J, with 13 bases between the two ends. CDR1 and CDR2 from the germline V gene are WNHNN and SYGVQD (reference sequence). CDR3 length: 15 residues. The CDR3 sequence is CASNPGQHSNQPQHF. The CDR3 DNA reads as TGCGCCAGCAATCCGGGACAACATAGCAATCAGCCCCAGCATTTT.